This is a list of T cell receptor beta chains from one sample in a study of blood T cell repertoires in COVID-19. Clones were read by immunoSEQ multiplex PCR, and TCRdb kept only the in-frame ones, dropping some. The sample yields some 45,000 clones, approximately 95% seen once. Sequenced sample: peripheral blood. All receptors come from a man aged 60 to 69 with COVID-19, enrolled during active disease. Each CDR3 is given with its conserved first and last residue. The order of the fields is J gene, D gene, V gene, clone size, CDR3 protein, CDR3 DNA. D genes are given only for firm matches. Clone size appears in some rows only: once, few, many, or a class for an expanded clone.

>TRBJ1-2|TRBD1|TRBV6-5|NA
CASSATGGYGYTF
TGTGCCAGCAGCGCTACAGGGGGCTATGGCTACACCTTC
>TRBJ2-7|TRBD2|TRBV13|NA
CASSGSGISYEQYF
TGTGCCAGCAGTGGTAGCGGGATCTCCTACGAGCAGTACTTC
>TRBJ1-3|NA|TRBV3-1/TRBV3-2|NA
CASSQGGRSGNTIYF
TGTGCCAGCAGCCAAGGAGGGAGGTCTGGAAACACCATATATTTT
>TRBJ2-7|TRBD2|TRBV3-1/TRBV3-2|few
CASSRGSGFSYEQYF
TGTGCCAGCAGCCGGGGTAGCGGGTTTTCCTACGAGCAGTACTTC
>TRBJ1-4|NA|TRBV24-1|NA
CATSDPATNEKLFF
TGTGCCACCAGTGACCCCGCAACTAATGAAAAACTGTTTTTT
>TRBJ2-1|TRBD2|TRBV19|NA
CASSILGTSGRAYNEQFF
TGTGCCAGTAGTATTCTTGGGACTAGCGGGAGGGCCTACAATGAGCAGTTCTTC
>TRBJ2-5|TRBD2|TRBV24-1|NA
CATSDPRTSGGTQYF
TGTGCCACCAGTGACCCCAGGACTAGCGGGGGGACCCAGTACTTC
>TRBJ2-1|TRBD1|TRBV6-5|NA
CASRPRTGNYNEQFF
TGTGCCAGCAGACCTAGGACAGGGAACTACAATGAGCAGTTCTTC
>TRBJ1-6|NA|TRBV19|NA
CASSIIRGNSPLHF
TGTGCCAGTAGTATAATTCGGGGAAATTCACCCCTCCACTTT
>TRBJ2-1|TRBD2|TRBV12-5|few
CASGKGLAVQVEQFF
TGTGCTAGTGGCAAGGGACTAGCGGTTCAAGTGGAGCAGTTCTTC
>TRBJ1-5|NA|TRBV28|NA
CASRGPQGSNQPQHF
TGTGCCAGCAGGGGACCACAGGGTAGCAATCAGCCCCAGCATTTT
>TRBJ2-1|TRBD2|TRBV29-1|NA
CSVRTGTSGSGEQFF
TGCAGCGTCAGGACCGGGACTAGCGGGAGTGGTGAGCAGTTCTTC
>TRBJ2-2|NA|TRBV6-5|NA
CASRGQINTGELFF
TGTGCCAGCAGAGGACAGATCAACACCGGGGAGCTGTTTTTT
>TRBJ2-7|TRBD2|TRBV6-2/TRBV6-3|NA
CASSYSTSGRDEQYF
TGTGCCAGCAGTTACTCGACTAGCGGGAGGGACGAGCAGTACTTC
>TRBJ2-1|NA|TRBV28|NA
CASSLSSEQFF
TGTGCCAGCAGTTTATCTAGCGAGCAGTTCTTC
>TRBJ2-7|TRBD1|TRBV7-3|few
CARNLSGTGNYEQYF
TGTGCCCGTAACCTTTCCGGGACAGGGAACTACGAGCAGTACTTC
>TRBJ1-1|NA|TRBV12-3/TRBV12-4|NA
CASIKRWGTGAFF
TGTGCCAGCATTAAGCGATGGGGAACGGGGGCTTTCTTT
>TRBJ2-7|TRBD2|TRBV20-1|NA
CSASLGRAGEAYEQYF
TGCAGTGCTAGTTTAGGTCGGGCGGGGGAGGCCTACGAGCAGTACTTC
>TRBJ2-1|TRBD1|TRBV28|NA
CASSSNRGVGSYNEQFF
TGTGCCAGCAGTTCTAACAGGGGAGTGGGCTCCTACAATGAGCAGTTCTTC
>TRBJ2-7|TRBD2|TRBV4-1|few
CASSPAGGIAYEQYF
TGCGCCAGCAGCCCAGCCGGGGGGATCGCCTACGAGCAGTACTTC
>TRBJ1-5|NA|TRBV5-8|NA
CASSLGAGGNQPQHF
TGTGCCAGCAGCTTGGGTGCAGGGGGCAATCAGCCCCAGCATTTT
>TRBJ1-2|NA|TRBV27|once
CASSSARRSTNGYTF
TGTGCCAGCAGTTCCGCTAGACGGTCAACTAATGGCTACACCTTC
>TRBJ1-3|NA|TRBV12-5|NA
CASGLFPSSGNTIYF
TGTGCTAGTGGTTTGTTCCCCAGCTCTGGAAACACCATATATTTT
>TRBJ1-5|NA|TRBV27|NA
CASSFGGGRGNQPQHF
TGTGCCAGCAGTTTCGGCGGGGGAAGGGGCAATCAGCCCCAGCATTTT
>TRBJ2-7|TRBD2|TRBV5-1|NA
CASSFTGTSGPPYEQYF
TGCGCCAGCAGCTTTACCGGGACTAGCGGACCGCCCTACGAGCAGTACTTC
>TRBJ1-2|NA|TRBV7-3|NA
CASSFGAGPEYGYTF
TGTGCCAGCAGCTTTGGGGCAGGGCCTGAGTATGGCTACACCTTC
>TRBJ1-2|TRBD1|TRBV6-4|NA
CASSPGQGAGGYTF
TGTGCCAGCAGTCCGGGACAGGGGGCGGGAGGCTACACCTTC
>TRBJ2-3|TRBD1|TRBV28|NA
CASSLTGALSTDTQYF
TGTGCCAGCAGTTTGACAGGGGCCCTTAGCACAGATACGCAGTATTTT
>TRBJ2-3|NA|TRBV21-1|NA
CASSSYGGWRYF
TGTGCCAGCAGCAGCTACGGCGGATGGCGGTATTTT
>TRBJ2-3|TRBD1|TRBV18|NA
CASSPPRGQSERTDTQYF
TGTGCCAGCTCACCTCCGAGGGGACAGTCCGAAAGGACAGATACGCAGTATTTT
>TRBJ1-1|NA|TRBV12-3/TRBV12-4|NA
CASSLGDGKAFF
TGTGCCAGCAGTTTGGGAGACGGGAAAGCTTTCTTT
>TRBJ1-3|TRBD1|TRBV30|NA
CAWRNAGGNTIYF
TGTGCCTGGAGAAATGCAGGGGGCAACACCATATATTTT
>TRBJ2-7|TRBD2|TRBV3-1/TRBV3-2|NA
CASSPGKAGGPNF
TGTGCCAGCAGCCCCGGGAAGGCGGGAGGGCCTAACTTC
>TRBJ1-2|NA|TRBV5-1|NA
CASSLEQGNYGYTF
TGCGCCAGCAGCTTGGAGCAGGGCAACTATGGCTACACCTTC
>TRBJ1-6|TRBD1|TRBV7-9|NA
CASSEDGTGGSPLHF
TGTGCCAGCAGCGAGGACGGGACAGGGGGTTCACCCCTCCACTTT
>TRBJ2-7|TRBD1|TRBV2|NA
CASSRDRGQGEQYF
TGTGCCAGCAGCCGGGACAGGGGGCAGGGCGAGCAGTACTTC
>TRBJ1-5|TRBD1|TRBV5-4|once
CASSLGTGLSSNQPQHF
TGTGCCAGCAGCTTGGGGACAGGACTAAGTAGCAATCAGCCCCAGCATTTT
>TRBJ1-5|TRBD1|TRBV2|NA
CASSATGFNQPQHF
TGTGCCAGCAGTGCGACAGGGTTCAATCAGCCCCAGCATTTT
>TRBJ2-3|NA|TRBV29-1|NA
CSVGTTLTDTQYF
TGCAGCGTAGGGACAACCCTCACAGATACGCAGTATTTT
>TRBJ2-3|NA|TRBV6-4|NA
CASRETPSTDTQYF
TGTGCCAGCAGAGAGACTCCTAGCACAGATACGCAGTATTTT
>TRBJ2-2|NA|TRBV7-2|once
CASSLGPGQALSGELFF
TGTGCCAGCAGCTTAGGACCGGGACAAGCCTTATCCGGGGAGCTGTTTTTT